This TCR beta chain was captured by sequencing in a study of cytomegalovirus exposure and HLA in healthy donors. Study observations and caveats: Across donors, presence/absence analyses took sequencing depth to be roughly uniform. An analysis that was carried out later associated 16,000 or so TCR beta sequences with HLA alleles at 0.05 false discovery rate.

Germline V gene data show CDR1 as WSHSY and CDR2 as SAAADI. Trimming removed 0 bases from V and 7 bases from J, with 4 bases in between. CDR3 length: 11 residues. PCR was performed using 60 Vbeta and 13 Jbeta primers. The method was immunoSEQ multiplex PCR; TCRdb's version includes in-frame clones alone and lacks a portion of them. The data hold more than 95,000 clones, with over 60% observed a single time. A note on this clone: Antigen: not known. This sample includes further DNA sequences coding for the same CDR3.

This clonotype was sampled from a woman aged 18 to 35 in good health and CMV-seropositive. Sequencing input: PBMCs. This chain links TRBV10-2 with TRBJ2-7; D unclear. Here the CDR3 DNA reads TGCGCCAGCAGTGAGTCGTATGAGCAGTACTTC. Translating gives CASSESYEQYF.